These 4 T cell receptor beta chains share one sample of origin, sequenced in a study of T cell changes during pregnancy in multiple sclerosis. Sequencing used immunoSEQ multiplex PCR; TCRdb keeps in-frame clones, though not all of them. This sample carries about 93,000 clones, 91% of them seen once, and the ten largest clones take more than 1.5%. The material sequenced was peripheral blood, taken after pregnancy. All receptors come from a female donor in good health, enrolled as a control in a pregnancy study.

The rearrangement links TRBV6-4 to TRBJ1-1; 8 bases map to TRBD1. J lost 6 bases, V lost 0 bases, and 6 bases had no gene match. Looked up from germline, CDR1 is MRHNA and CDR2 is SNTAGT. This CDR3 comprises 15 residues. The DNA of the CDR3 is TGTGCCAGCAGTGACTCTTACGGACAGGGTGCTGAAGCTTTCTTT. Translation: CASSDSYGQGAEAFF.

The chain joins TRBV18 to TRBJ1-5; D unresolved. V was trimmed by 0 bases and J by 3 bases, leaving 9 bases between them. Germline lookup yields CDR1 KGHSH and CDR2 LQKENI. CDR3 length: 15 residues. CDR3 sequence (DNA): TGTGCCAGCTCACCACCCATAGCGATCAATCAGCCCCAGCATTTT. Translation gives CASSPPIAINQPQHF.

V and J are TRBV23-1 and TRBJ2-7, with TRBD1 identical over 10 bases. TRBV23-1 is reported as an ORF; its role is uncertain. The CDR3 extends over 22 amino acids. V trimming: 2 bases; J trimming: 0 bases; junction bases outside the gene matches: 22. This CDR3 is CASSQGTISASGQGPYSYEQYF. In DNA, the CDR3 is TGCGCCAGCAGTCAAGGAACAATTTCGGCTTCGGGACAGGGGCCCTACTCCTACGAGCAGTACTTC.

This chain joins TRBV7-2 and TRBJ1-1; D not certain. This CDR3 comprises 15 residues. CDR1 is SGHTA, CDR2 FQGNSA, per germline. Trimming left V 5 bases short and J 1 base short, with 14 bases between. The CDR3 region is CASSRLPTSNTEAFF. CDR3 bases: TGTGCCAGCAGCCGACTTCCGACTTCGAACACTGAAGCTTTCTTT.